Here is one TCR beta chain with its context. Its antigen is not known. These data originate in a study of identical twins. TCRdb independently ran MiXCR on the 5' RACE reads; one entry per CDR3 protein. Of 1.5 million to 2 million distinct CDR3 sequences detected, more than 30% appear once; the ten largest clones hold roughly 0.3%. General study results and limits: High-abundance cord blood beta clonotypes had fewer insertions; memory repertoires showed none. Among out-of-frame alpha sequences shared by twins, low generation probability occurred in excess. With beta out-of-frame sequences, excess sharing by twins was weaker.

Healthy Caucasian individuals made up all the donors. Germline lookup yields CDR1 MNHEY and CDR2 SVGEGT. The length of the CDR3 is 17 residues. Trimming removed 0 bases from V and 5 bases from J, with 19 bases in between. The clonotype was recovered from a newborn girl in good health. The V call is TRBV6-2 or TRBV6-3, the J call TRBJ2-5; D may match TRBD1 or TRBD2 (5 bases each). The sample comprised cord blood. CDR3 nucleotides: TGTGCCAGCAGTTACTCTCCGTCCTCACTAGGGGTGGAGACCCAGTACTTC. Translating it yields CASSYSPSSLGVETQYF.